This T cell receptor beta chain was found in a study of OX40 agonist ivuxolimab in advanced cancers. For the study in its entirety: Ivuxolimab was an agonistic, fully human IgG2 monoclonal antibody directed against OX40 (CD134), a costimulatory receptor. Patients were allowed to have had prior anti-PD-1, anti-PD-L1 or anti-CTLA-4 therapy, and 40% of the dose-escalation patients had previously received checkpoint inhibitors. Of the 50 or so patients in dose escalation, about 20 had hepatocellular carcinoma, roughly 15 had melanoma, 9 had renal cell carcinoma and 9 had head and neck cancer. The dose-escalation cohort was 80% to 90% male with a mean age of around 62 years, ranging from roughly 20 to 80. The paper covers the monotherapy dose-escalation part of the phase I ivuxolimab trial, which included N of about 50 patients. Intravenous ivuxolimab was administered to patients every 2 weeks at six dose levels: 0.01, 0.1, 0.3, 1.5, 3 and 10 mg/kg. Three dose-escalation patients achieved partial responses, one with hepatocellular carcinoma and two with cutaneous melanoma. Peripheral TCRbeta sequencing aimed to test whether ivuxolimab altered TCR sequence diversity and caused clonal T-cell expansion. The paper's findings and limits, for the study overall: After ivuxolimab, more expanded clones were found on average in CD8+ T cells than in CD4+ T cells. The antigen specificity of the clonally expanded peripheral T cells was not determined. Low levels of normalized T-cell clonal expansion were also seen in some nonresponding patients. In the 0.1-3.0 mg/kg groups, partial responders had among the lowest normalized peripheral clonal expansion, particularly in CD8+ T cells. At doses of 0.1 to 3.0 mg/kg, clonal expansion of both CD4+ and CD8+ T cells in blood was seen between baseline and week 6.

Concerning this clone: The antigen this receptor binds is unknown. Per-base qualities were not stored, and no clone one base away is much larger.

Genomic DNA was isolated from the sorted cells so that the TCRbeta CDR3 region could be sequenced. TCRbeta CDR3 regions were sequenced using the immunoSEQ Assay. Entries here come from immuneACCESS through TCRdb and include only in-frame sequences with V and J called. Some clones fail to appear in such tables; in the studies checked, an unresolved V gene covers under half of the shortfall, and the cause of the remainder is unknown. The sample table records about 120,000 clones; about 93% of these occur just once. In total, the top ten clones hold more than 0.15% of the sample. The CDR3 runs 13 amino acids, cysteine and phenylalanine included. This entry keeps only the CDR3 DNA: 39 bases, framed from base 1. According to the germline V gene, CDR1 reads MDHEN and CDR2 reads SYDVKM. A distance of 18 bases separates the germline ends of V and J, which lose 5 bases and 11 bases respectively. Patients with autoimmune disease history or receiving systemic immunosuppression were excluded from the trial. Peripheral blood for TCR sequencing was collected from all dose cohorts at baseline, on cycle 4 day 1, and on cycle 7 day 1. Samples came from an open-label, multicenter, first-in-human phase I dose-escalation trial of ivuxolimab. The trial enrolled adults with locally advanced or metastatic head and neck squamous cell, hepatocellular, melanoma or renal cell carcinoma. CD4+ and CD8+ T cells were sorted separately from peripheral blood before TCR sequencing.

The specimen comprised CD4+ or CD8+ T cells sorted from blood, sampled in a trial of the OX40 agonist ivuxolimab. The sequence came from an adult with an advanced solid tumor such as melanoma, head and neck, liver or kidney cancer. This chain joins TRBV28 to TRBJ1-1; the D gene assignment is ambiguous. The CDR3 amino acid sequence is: CASSPKPGLRAFF. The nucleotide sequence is TGTGCCAGCAGTCCAAAGCCAGGTCTGAGGGCTTTCTTT.